This T cell receptor beta chain was captured by sequencing in a study of cytomegalovirus exposure and HLA in healthy donors. Amplification used 60 Vbeta primers and 13 Jbeta primers. Libraries were prepared by immunoSEQ multiplex PCR; TCRdb keeps only in-frame clonotypes and omits some of them. The sample lists more than 85,000 clones, around 72% occurring once. Germline V CDR1 and CDR2: SGHNT, YENEEA. The CDR3 has 16 amino acids. V shed 1 base and J 1 base; nucleotides not matched to a gene: 5. The TCR comes from a male donor in good health and CMV-seronegative. V is TRBV11-3 and J is TRBJ2-5; 8 bases line up with TRBD2. Sequenced: PBMCs. The CDR3 region is CASSLGVREGQETQYF. The CDR3 DNA follows: TGTGCCAGCAGCTTAGGGGTCCGGGAGGGCCAAGAGACCCAGTACTTC.